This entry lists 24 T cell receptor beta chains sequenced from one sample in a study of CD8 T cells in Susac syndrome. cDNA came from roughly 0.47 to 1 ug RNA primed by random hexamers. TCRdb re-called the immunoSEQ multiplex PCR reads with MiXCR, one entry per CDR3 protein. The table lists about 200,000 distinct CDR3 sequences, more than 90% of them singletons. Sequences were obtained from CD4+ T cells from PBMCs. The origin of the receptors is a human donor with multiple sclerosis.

As DNA, the CDR3 is TGTGCCTGGAGCCCCGGGGGGTACAATGAGCAGTTCTTC. Its translation: CAWSPGGYNEQFF. The V and J genes are TRBV30 and TRBJ2-1; 7 nucleotides agree with TRBD2. The CDR3 runs 13 residues. J was trimmed by 4 bases and V by 3 bases; bases with no gene match: 3. In germline, CDR1 is GTSNPN, CDR2 SVGIG (reference sequence).

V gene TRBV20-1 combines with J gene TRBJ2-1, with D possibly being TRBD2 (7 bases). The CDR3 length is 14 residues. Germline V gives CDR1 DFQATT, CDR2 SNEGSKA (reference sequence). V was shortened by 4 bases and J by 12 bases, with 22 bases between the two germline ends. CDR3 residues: CSATGGGGMSRQFF. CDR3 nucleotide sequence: TGCAGTGCTACCGGGGGAGGGGGAATGAGCAGGCAGTTCTTC.

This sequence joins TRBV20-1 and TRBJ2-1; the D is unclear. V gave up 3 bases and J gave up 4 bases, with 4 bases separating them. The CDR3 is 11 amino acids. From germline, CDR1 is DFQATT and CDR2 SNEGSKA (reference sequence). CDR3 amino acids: CSASLYNEQFF. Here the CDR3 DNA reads TGCAGTGCTAGCCTTTACAATGAGCAGTTCTTC.

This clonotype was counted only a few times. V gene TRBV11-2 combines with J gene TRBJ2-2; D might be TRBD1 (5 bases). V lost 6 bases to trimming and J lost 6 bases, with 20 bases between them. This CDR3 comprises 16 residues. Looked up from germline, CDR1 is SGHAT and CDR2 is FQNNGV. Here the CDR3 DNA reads TGTGCCAGCAGTGACCTAGGGGCAGGAGCTGCCGGGGAGCTGTTTTTT. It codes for CASSDLGAGAAGELFF. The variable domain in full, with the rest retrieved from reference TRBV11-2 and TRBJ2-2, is EAGVAQSPRYKIIEKRQSVAFWCNPISGHATLYWYQQILGQGPKLLIQFQNNGVVDDSQLPKDRFSAERLKGVDSTLKIQPAKLEDSAVYLCASSDLGAGAAGELFFGEGSRLTVL.

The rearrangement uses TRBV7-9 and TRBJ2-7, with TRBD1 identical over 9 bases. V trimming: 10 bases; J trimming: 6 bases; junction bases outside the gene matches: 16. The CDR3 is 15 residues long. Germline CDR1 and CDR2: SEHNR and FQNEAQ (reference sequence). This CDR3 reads CAIQGTGTGSLEQYF. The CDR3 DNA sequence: TGTGCCATCCAGGGGACCGGGACAGGGTCACTCGAGCAGTACTTC.

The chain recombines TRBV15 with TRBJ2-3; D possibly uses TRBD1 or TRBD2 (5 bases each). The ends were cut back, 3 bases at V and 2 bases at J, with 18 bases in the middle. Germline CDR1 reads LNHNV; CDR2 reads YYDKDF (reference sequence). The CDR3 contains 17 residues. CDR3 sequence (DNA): TGTGCCACCAGCAGGGTTTTCGGCCAGGGAGACACAGATACGCAGTATTTT. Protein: CATSRVFGQGDTDTQYF. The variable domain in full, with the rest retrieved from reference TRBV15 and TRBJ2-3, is DAMVIQNPRYQVTQFGKPVTLSCSQTLNHNVMYWYQQKSSQAPKLLFHYYDKDFNNEADTPDNFQSRRPNTSFCFLDIRSPGLGDTAMYLCATSRVFGQGDTDTQYFGPGTRLTVL.

The CDR3 sequence is CASSYLTDTEAFF. CDR3 sequence (DNA): TGTGCCAGCAGTTACCTGACGGACACTGAAGCTTTCTTT. The chain has TRBV6-5 and TRBJ1-1; no clear D gene. Trimming took 2 bases from V and 3 from J, leaving 7 bases between them. CDR1 is MNHEY and CDR2 is SVGAGI in the germline V gene. The CDR3 is 13 residues long.

CDR3 residues: CSARVGVEDYGYTF. CDR3 nucleotide sequence: TGCAGTGCTAGAGTCGGGGTAGAGGACTATGGCTACACCTTC. The V call is TRBV20-1, the J call TRBJ1-2; D is uncertain. There are 14 residues in the CDR3. The V gene lost 1 base and the J gene lost 3 bases, with 12 bases spanning the gap. CDR1 and CDR2 (germline): DFQATT, SNEGSKA (reference sequence).

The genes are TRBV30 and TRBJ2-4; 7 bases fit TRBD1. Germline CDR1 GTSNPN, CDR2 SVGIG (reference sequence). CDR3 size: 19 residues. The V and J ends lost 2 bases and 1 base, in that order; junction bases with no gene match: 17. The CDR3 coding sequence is TGTGCCTGGAGTAAACCCCGATACTCACAGGGGATTGCCAAAAACATTCAGTACTTC. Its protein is CAWSKPRYSQGIAKNIQYF. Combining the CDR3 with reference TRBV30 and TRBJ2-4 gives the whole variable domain SQTIHQWPATLVQPVGSPLSLECTVEGTSNPNLYWYRQAAGRGLQLLFYSVGIGQISSEVPQNLSASRPQDRQFILSSKKLLLSDSGFYLCAWSKPRYSQGIAKNIQYFGAGTRLSVL.

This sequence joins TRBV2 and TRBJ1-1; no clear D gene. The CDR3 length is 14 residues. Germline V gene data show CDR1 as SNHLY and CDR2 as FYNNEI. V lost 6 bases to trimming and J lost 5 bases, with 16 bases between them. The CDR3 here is CASRVVKGATEAFF. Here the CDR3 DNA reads TGTGCCAGCAGGGTGGTCAAGGGCGCAACTGAAGCTTTCTTT.

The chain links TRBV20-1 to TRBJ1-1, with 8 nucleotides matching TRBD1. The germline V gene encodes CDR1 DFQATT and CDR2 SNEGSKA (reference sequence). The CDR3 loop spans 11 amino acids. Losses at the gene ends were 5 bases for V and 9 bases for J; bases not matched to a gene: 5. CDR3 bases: TGCAGTGCTCGACAGGGGCTTAAAGCTTTCTTT. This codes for CSARQGLKAFF.

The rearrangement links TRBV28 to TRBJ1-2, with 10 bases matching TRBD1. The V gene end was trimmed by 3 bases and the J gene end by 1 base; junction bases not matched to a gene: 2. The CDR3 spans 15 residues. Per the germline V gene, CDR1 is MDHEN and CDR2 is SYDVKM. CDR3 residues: CASSFWDRGNYGYTF. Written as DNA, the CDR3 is TGTGCCAGCAGTTTCTGGGACAGGGGTAACTATGGCTACACCTTC.

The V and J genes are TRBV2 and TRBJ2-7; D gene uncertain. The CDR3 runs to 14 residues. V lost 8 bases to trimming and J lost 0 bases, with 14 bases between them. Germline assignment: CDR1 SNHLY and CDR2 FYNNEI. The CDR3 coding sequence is TGTGCCAGCGGTGGACGGCCGCCCTCCTACGAGCAGTACTTC. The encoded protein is CASGGRPPSYEQYF.

This CDR3 is CASSSRQGRNEQFF. The CDR3 DNA follows: TGTGCCAGCAGCTCCCGACAGGGTAGGAATGAGCAGTTCTTC. J is TRBJ2-1 and V is TRBV11-2; 7 positions match TRBD1. The length of the CDR3 is 14 residues. Germline loops: CDR1 SGHAT, CDR2 FQNNGV. With V trimmed by 4 bases and J by 7 bases, 7 bases remained unmatched.

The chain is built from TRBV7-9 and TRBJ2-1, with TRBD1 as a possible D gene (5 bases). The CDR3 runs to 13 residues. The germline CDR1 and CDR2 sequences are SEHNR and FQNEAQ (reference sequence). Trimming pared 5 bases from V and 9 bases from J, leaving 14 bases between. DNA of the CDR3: TGTGCCAGCAGCCTTGACAGACGTGGTGAGCAGTTCTTC. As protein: CASSLDRRGEQFF.

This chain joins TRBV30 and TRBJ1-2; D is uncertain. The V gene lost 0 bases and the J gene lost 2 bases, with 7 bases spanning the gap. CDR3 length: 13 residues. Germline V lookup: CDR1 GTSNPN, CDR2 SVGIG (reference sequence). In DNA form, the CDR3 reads TGTGCCTGGAGTGTACGAGAAAACTATGGCTACACCTTC. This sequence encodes CAWSVRENYGYTF.

The CDR3 DNA sequence: TGCAGCGGGGGGACATTTGTTGGCTACACCTTC. Translating gives CSGGTFVGYTF. J is TRBJ1-2 and V is TRBV29-1; D is perhaps TRBD1 (6 bases). V gave up 7 bases and J gave up 7 bases, with 13 bases separating them. Germline V gene sequence: CDR1 SQVTM, CDR2 ANQGSEA. CDR3 length equals 11 residues.

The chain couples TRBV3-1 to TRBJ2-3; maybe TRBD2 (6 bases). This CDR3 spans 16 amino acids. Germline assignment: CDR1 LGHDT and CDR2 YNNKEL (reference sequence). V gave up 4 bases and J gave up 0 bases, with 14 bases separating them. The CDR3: CASSRLYSGSTDTQYF. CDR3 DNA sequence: TGTGCCAGCAGCCGCCTGTATAGCGGAAGCACAGATACGCAGTATTTT.

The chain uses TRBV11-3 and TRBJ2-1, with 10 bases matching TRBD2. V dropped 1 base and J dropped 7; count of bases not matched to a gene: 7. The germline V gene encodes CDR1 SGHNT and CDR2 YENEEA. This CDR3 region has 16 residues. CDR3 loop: CASSLAMGLATNEQFF. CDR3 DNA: TGTGCCAGCAGCTTAGCGATGGGACTAGCGACTAATGAGCAGTTCTTC.

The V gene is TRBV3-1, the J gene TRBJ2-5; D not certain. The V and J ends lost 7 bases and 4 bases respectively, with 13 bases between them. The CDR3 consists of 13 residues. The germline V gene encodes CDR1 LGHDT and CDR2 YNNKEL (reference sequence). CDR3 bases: TGTGCCAGCAACTTCAGGTTTGGAGAGACCCAGTACTTC. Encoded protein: CASNFRFGETQYF.

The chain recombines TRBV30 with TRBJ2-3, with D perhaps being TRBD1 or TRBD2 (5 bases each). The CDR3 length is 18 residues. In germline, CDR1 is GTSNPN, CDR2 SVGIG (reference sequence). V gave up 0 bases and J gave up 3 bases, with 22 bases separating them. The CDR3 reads CAWSVDSRDPQGTDTQYF. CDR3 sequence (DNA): TGTGCCTGGAGTGTAGACTCCAGGGACCCCCAAGGTACAGATACGCAGTATTTT.

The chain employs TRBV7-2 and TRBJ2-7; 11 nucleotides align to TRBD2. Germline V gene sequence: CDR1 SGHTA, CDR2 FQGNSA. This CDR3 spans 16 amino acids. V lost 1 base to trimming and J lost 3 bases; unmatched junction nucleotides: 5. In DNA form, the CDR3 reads TGTGCCAGCAGCTTAGGGGGACTAGCGGCGATCTACGAGCAGTACTTC. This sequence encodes CASSLGGLAAIYEQYF. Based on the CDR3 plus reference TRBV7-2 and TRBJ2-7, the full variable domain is GAGVSQSPSNKVTEKGKDVELRCDPISGHTALYWYRQSLGQGLEFLIYFQGNSAPDKSGLPSDRFSAERTGGSVSTLTIQRTQQEDSAVYLCASSLGGLAAIYEQYFGPGTRLTVT.

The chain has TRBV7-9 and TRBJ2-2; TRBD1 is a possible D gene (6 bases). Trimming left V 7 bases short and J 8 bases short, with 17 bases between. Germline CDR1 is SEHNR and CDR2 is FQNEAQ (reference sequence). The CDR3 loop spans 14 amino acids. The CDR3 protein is CASTSRQGGGELFF. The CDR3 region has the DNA TGTGCCAGCACCTCGCGGCAAGGGGGAGGGGAGCTGTTTTTT.

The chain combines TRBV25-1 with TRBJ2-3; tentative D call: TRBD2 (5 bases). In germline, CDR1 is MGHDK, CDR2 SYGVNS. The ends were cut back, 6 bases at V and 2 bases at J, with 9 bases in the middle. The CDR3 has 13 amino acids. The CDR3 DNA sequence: TGTGCCAGCAGGGAGGTAGCCACAGATACGCAGTATTTT. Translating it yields CASREVATDTQYF.